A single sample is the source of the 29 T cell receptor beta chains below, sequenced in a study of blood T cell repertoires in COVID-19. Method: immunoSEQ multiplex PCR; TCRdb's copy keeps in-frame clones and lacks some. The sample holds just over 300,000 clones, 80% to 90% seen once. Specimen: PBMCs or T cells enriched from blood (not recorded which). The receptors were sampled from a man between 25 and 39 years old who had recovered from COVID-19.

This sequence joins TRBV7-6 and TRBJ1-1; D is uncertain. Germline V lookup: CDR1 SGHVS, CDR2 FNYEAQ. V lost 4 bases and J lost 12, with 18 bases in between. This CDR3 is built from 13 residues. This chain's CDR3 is CASSYKERGAPFF. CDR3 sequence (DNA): TGTGCCAGCAGCTATAAAGAACGAGGTGCTCCTTTCTTT. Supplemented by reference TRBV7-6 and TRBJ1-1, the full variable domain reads GAGVSQSPRYKVTKRGQDVALRCDPISGHVSLYWYRQALGQGPEFLTYFNYEAQQDKSGLPNDRFSAERPEGSISTLTIQRTEQRDSAMYRCASSYKERGAPFFGQGTRLTVV.

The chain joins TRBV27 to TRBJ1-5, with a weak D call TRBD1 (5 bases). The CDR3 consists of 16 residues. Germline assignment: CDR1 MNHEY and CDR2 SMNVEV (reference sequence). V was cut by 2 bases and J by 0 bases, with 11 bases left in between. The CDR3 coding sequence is TGTGCCAGCAGTTTAGGCGGGGCGTATAGCAATCAGCCCCAGCATTTT. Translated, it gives CASSLGGAYSNQPQHF.

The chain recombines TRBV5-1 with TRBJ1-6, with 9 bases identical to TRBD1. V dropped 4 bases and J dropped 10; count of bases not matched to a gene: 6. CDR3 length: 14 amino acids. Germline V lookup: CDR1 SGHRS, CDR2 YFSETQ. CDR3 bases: TGCGCCAGCAGCCCGGGACAGGGCGAATCACCCCTCCACTTT. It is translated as CASSPGQGESPLHF.

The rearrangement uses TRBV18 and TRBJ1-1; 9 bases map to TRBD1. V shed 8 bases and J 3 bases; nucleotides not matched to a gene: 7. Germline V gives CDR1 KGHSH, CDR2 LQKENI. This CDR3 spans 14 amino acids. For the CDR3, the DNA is TGTGCCAGCGACCCCGGGACAGGGCACACTGAAGCTTTCTTT. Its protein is CASDPGTGHTEAFF.

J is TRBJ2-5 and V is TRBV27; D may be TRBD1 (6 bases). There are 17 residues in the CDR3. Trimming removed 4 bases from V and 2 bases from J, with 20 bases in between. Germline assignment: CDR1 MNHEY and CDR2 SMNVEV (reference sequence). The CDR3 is CASSYPTGARRQETQYF. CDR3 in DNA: TGTGCCAGCAGTTACCCGACAGGCGCGCGCCGTCAAGAGACCCAGTACTTC.

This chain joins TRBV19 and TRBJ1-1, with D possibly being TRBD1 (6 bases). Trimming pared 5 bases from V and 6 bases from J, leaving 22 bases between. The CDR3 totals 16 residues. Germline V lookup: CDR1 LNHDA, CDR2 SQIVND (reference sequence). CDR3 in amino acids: CASSPRRQVLWAEAFF. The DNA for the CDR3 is TGTGCCAGTAGTCCCCGAAGACAGGTACTGTGGGCTGAAGCTTTCTTT.

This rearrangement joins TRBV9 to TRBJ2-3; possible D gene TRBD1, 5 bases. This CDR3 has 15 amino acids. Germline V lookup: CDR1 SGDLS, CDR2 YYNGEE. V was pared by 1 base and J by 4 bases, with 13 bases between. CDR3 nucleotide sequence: TGTGCCAGCAGCGTATTTGGCAGGGTCGCAGATACGCAGTATTTT. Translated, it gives CASSVFGRVADTQYF.

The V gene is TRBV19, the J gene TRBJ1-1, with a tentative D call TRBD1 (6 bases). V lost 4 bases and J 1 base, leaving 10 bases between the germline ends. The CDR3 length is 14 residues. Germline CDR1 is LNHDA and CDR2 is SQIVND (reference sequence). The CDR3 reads CASSKGQQNTEAFF. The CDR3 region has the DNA TGTGCCAGTAGTAAAGGACAGCAGAACACTGAAGCTTTCTTT.

The CDR3 DNA follows: TGTGCCAGCAGTTACCGAATAGAGATACTTGGTGGCAATCAGCCCCAGCATTTT. As protein: CASSYRIEILGGNQPQHF. The chain has TRBV6-2 or TRBV6-3 and TRBJ1-5; no reliable D call. Per the germline V gene, CDR1 is MNHEY and CDR2 is SVGEGT. The CDR3 length is 18 residues. The V end lost 2 bases, the J end lost 2 bases, and 19 bases lay between the germline ends.

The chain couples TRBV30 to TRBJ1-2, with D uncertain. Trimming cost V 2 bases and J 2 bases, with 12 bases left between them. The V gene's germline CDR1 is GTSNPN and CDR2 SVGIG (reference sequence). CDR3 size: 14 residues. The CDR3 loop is CAWSLGVKNYGYTF. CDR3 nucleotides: TGTGCCTGGAGTCTAGGCGTGAAAAACTATGGCTACACCTTC.

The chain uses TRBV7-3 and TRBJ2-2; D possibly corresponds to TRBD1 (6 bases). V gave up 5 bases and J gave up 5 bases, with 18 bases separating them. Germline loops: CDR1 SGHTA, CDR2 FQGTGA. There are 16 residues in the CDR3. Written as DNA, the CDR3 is TGTGCCAGCAGCCAAGTAGGGGGAAAGATGACCGGGGAGCTGTTTTTT. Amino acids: CASSQVGGKMTGELFF.

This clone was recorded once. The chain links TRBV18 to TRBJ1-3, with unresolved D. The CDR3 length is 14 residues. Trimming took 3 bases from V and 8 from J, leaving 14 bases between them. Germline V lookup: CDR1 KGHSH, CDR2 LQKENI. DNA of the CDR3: TGTGCCAGCTCACCCCCCGTCGCAGCGGACACCATATATTTT. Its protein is CASSPPVAADTIYF.

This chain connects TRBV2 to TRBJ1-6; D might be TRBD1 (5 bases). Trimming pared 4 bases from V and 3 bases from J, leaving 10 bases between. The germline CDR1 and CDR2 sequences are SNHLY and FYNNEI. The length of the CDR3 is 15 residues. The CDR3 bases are TGTGCCAGCAGTGCCCAGGGACTCTATAATTCACCCCTCCACTTT. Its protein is CASSAQGLYNSPLHF.

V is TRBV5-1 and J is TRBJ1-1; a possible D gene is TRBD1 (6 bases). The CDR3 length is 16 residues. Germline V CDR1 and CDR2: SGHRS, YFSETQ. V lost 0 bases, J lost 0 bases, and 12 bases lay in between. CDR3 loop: CASSLGLRDMNTEAFF. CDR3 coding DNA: TGCGCCAGCAGCTTGGGACTCAGGGACATGAACACTGAAGCTTTCTTT.

In nucleotides, the CDR3 is TGTGCCAGCAGTGATAGGGGGACAGTGAACACTGAAGCTTTCTTT. It encodes CASSDRGTVNTEAFF. The V gene is TRBV25-1, the J gene TRBJ1-1; 7 bases fit TRBD1. The junction had 4 bases not matched to a gene; V was cut back by 3 bases and J by 0 bases. From germline, CDR1 is MGHDK and CDR2 SYGVNS. The CDR3 sequence is 15 residues long.

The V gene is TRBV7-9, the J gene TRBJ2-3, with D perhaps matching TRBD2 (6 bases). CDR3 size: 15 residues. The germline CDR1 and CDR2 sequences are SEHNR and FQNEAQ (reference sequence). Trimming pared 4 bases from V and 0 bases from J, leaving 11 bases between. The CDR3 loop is CASSSLGGSTDTQYF. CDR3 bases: TGTGCCAGCAGCTCCCTGGGGGGTAGCACAGATACGCAGTATTTT.

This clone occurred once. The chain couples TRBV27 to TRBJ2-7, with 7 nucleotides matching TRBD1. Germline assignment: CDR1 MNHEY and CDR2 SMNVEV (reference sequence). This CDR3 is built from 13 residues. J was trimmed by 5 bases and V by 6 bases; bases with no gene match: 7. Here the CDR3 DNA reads TGTGCCAGCAGCACAGACAGGGACAACGAGCAGTACTTC. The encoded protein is CASSTDRDNEQYF.

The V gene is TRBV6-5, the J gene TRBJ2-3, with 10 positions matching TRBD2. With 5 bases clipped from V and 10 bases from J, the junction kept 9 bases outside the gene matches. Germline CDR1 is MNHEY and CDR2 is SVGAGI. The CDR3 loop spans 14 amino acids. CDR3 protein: CASSSGGAGGSQYF. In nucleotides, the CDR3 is TGTGCCAGCAGTAGCGGGGGGGCCGGGGGGTCGCAGTATTTT.

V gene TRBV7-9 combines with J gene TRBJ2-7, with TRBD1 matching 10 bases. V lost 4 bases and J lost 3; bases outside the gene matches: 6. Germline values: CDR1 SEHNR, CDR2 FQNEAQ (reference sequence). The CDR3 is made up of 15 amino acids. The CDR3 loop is CASSSGQGGIYEQYF. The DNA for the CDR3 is TGTGCCAGCAGCTCCGGACAGGGGGGGATCTACGAGCAGTACTTC.

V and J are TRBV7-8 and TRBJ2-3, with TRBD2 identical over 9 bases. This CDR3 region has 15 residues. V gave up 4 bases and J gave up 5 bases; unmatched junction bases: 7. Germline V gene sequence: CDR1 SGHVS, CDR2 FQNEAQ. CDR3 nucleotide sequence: TGTGCCAGCAGCTCCGAGCGGGGGGCGAGAGATACGCAGTATTTT. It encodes CASSSERGARDTQYF.

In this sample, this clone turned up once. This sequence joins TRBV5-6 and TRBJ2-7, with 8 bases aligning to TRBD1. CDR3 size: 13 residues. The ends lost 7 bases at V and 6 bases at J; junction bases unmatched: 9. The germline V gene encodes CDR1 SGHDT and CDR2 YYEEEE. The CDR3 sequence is CASQTGVKGEQYF. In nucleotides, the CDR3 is TGTGCCAGCCAGACAGGGGTAAAAGGCGAGCAGTACTTC.

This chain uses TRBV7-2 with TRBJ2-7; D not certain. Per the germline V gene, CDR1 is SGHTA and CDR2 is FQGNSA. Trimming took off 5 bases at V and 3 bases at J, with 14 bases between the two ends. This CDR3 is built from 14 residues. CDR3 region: CASSPQTGSYEQYF. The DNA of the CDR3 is TGTGCCAGCAGCCCCCAGACTGGAAGCTACGAGCAGTACTTC.

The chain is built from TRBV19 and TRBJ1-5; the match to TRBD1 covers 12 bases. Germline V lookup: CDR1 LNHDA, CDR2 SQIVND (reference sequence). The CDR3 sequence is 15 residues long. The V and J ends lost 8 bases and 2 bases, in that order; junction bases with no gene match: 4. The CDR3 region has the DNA TGTGCCAGTTGGGACAGGGGGCAAGGCAATCAGCCCCAGCATTTT. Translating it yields CASWDRGQGNQPQHF.

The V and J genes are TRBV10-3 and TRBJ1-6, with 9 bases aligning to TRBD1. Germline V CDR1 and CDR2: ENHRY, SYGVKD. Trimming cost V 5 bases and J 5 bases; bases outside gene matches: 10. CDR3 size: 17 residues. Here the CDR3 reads CAISTAGTGTDNSPLHF. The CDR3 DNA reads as TGTGCCATCAGTACAGCCGGGACAGGGACTGATAATTCACCCCTCCACTTT.

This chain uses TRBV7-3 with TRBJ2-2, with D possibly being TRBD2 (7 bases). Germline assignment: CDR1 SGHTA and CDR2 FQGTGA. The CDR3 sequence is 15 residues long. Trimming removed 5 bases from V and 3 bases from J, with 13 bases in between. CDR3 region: CASSLDGGHTGELFF. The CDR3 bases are TGTGCCAGCAGCCTAGACGGGGGGCACACCGGGGAGCTGTTTTTT.

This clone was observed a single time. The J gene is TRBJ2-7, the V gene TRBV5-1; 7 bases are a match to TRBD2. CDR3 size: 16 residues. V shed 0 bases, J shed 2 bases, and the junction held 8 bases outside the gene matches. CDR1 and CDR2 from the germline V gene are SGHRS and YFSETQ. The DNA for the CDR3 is TGCGCCAGCAGCTTGGGGGTAGCGGGTAATACCTACGAGCAGTACTTC. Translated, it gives CASSLGVAGNTYEQYF. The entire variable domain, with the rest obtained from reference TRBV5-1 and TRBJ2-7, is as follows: KAGVTQTPRYLIKTRGQQVTLSCSPISGHRSVSWYQQTPGQGLQFLFEYFSETQRNKGNFPGRFSGRQFSNSRSEMNVSTLELGDSALYLCASSLGVAGNTYEQYFGPGTRLTVT.

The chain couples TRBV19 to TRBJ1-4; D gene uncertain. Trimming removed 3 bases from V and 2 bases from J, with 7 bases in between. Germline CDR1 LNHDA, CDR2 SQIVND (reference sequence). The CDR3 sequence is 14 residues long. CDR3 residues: CASSIARTNEKLFF. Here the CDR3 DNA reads TGTGCCAGTAGTATTGCTCGGACTAATGAAAAACTGTTTTTT.

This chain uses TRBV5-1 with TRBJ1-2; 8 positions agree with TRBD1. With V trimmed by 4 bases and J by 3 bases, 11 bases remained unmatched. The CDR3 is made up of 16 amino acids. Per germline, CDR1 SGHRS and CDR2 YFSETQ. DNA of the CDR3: TGCGCCAGCAGCAAGGACAGGGTCATTTCAGACTATGGCTACACCTTC. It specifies CASSKDRVISDYGYTF. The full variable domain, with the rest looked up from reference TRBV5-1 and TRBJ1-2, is KAGVTQTPRYLIKTRGQQVTLSCSPISGHRSVSWYQQTPGQGLQFLFEYFSETQRNKGNFPGRFSGRQFSNSRSEMNVSTLELGDSALYLCASSKDRVISDYGYTFGSGTRLTVV.

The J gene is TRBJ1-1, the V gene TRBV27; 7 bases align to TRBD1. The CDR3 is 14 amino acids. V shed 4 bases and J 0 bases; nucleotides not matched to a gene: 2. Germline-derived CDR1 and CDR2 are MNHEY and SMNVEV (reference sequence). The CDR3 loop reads CASSSGQLNTEAFF. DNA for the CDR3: TGTGCCAGCAGTTCGGGACAGTTGAACACTGAAGCTTTCTTT.